One and the same sample provided the 31 T cell receptor beta chains below, sequenced in a study of T cell responses to AZD1222 COVID-19 vaccine. Repertoires were generated with immunoSEQ multiplex PCR, while TCRdb's copy carries only in-frame clones and drops some. The table shows about 130,000 clones, with over 75% occurring only once. Material: peripheral blood, obtained on day 0 of AZD1222 vaccination. The receptors shown here come from an adult in good health.

This chain connects TRBV11-2 to TRBJ2-1; 8 nucleotides line up with TRBD2. The germline V gene encodes CDR1 SGHAT and CDR2 FQNNGV. Trimming cost V 5 bases and J 7 bases; bases outside gene matches: 10. This CDR3 contains 15 residues. The CDR3 DNA reads TGTGCCAGCAGCCTCCGGGAGGGCAGGTGGAATGAGCAGTTCTTC. It is translated as CASSLREGRWNEQFF.

The chain has TRBV4-3 and TRBJ2-1, with TRBD2 matching over 9 bases. Germline V gene data show CDR1 as LGHNA and CDR2 as YSLEER. The CDR3 contains 17 residues. Trimming removed 2 bases from V and 7 bases from J; junction bases left unmatched: 12. CDR3 nucleotides: TGCGCCAGCAGCCAACGTACCGGGCGGGAGGGCCGAAATGAGCAGTTCTTC. Protein product: CASSQRTGREGRNEQFF.

DNA for the CDR3: TGTGCCAGTCGACAGAGGAACACTGAAGCTTTCTTT. It specifies CASRQRNTEAFF. The rearrangement joins TRBV27 to TRBJ1-1, with a tentative D call TRBD1 (5 bases). The CDR3 is 12 amino acids. Germline V CDR1 and CDR2: MNHEY, SMNVEV (reference sequence). V was cut by 9 bases and J by 1 base, with 9 bases left in between.

The rearrangement links TRBV5-8 to TRBJ1-6; D remains ambiguous. Germline assignment: CDR1 SGHTS and CDR2 YDEGEE. The CDR3 runs 14 residues. The V and J ends lost 0 bases and 5 bases respectively, with 6 bases between them. The CDR3: CASSLVWNNSPLHF. The CDR3 DNA sequence: TGTGCCAGCAGCTTGGTCTGGAATAATTCACCCCTCCACTTT.

The V call is TRBV7-9, the J call TRBJ1-1; the D is unclear. V lost 6 bases to trimming and J lost 3 bases, with 14 bases between them. Germline loops: CDR1 SEHNR, CDR2 FQNEAQ (reference sequence). CDR3 length equals 14 residues. This chain's CDR3 is CASRPPAGDTEAFF. CDR3 DNA: TGTGCCAGCAGGCCCCCGGCCGGGGACACTGAAGCTTTCTTT. Complete variable domain (other parts from reference TRBV7-9 and TRBJ1-1): DTGVSQNPRHKITKRGQNVTFRCDPISEHNRLYWYRQTLGQGPEFLTYFQNEAQLEKSRLLSDRFSAERPKGSFSTLEIQRTEQGDSAMYLCASRPPAGDTEAFFGQGTRLTVV.

The chain combines TRBV19 with TRBJ2-2; D not resolved. The CDR3 is 14 residues long. Trimming removed 1 base at V and 0 bases at J, with 3 bases between. Germline CDR1 is LNHDA and CDR2 is SQIVND (reference sequence). CDR3 sequence reads: CASSIVPNTGELFF. The DNA for the CDR3 is TGTGCCAGTAGTATAGTACCGAACACCGGGGAGCTGTTTTTT.

This chain links TRBV9 with TRBJ1-6, with D possibly matching TRBD1 (5 bases). V lost 3 bases and J 6 bases, leaving 13 bases between the germline ends. The CDR3 has 15 residues. Per germline, CDR1 SGDLS and CDR2 YYNGEE. The CDR3 nucleotides are TGTGCCAGCAGCGGAGGGGTAAGGAGTAATTCACCCCTCCACTTT. Residues: CASSGGVRSNSPLHF.

This sequence joins TRBV28 and TRBJ2-7; no definite D call. The CDR3 extends over 8 amino acids. Per the germline V gene, CDR1 is MDHEN and CDR2 is SYDVKM. Deletions cut 10 bases from V and 10 bases from J, with 8 bases between. This CDR3 is CATGRQYF. The CDR3 nucleotides read TGTGCCACCGGGCGACAGTACTTC.

The chain is built from TRBV5-6 and TRBJ1-4, with D perhaps TRBD1 (6 bases). V was clipped by 2 bases and J by 7 bases, with 12 bases between them. Germline CDR1 reads SGHDT; CDR2 reads YYEEEE. The CDR3 sequence is 14 residues long. CDR3 DNA: TGTGCCAGCAGCTTCGGGGGCCAAATTGAAAAACTGTTTTTT. It yields the protein CASSFGGQIEKLFF.

J is TRBJ1-5 and V is TRBV6-1; the D gene is possibly TRBD1 (5 bases). Germline CDR1 MNHNS, CDR2 SASEGT. Trimming removed 0 bases at V and 7 bases at J, with 7 bases between. The CDR3 has 13 amino acids. In DNA form, the CDR3 reads TGTGCCAGCAGTGAAGCGGGGGGGCAGCCCCAGCATTTT. Its protein is CASSEAGGQPQHF.

The CDR3 coding sequence is TGTGCCACCAGTGAAATAGGGACAGAGGGCACAGATACGCAGTATTTT. This encodes CATSEIGTEGTDTQYF. The chain joins TRBV24-1 to TRBJ2-3; the match to TRBD1 covers 7 bases. Per the germline V gene, CDR1 is KGHDR and CDR2 is SFDVKD. The CDR3 runs 16 residues. V lost 4 bases and J lost 1; bases outside the gene matches: 7.

The CDR3 here is CASSIRGTSSYEQYF. CDR3 bases: TGTGCCAGTAGTATCCGGGGCACCTCATCCTACGAGCAGTACTTC. The V gene is TRBV19, the J gene TRBJ2-7; D tentatively fits TRBD1 or TRBD2 (5 bases each). CDR3 length equals 15 residues. Germline V gives CDR1 LNHDA, CDR2 SQIVND (reference sequence). With 3 bases removed from V and 1 base from J, the gap between germline ends came to 13 bases.

The rearrangement links TRBV12-3 or TRBV12-4 to TRBJ2-7; D possibly corresponds to TRBD2 (5 bases). Trimming removed 5 bases from V and 4 bases from J, with 6 bases in between. There are 11 residues in the CDR3. CDR3 amino acids: CASSRGYEQYF. The CDR3 DNA is TGTGCCAGCAGTAGAGGGTACGAGCAGTACTTC.

The chain combines TRBV28 with TRBJ1-1; unclear D gene. V dropped 4 bases and J dropped 1 base, with 4 bases sitting between them. The CDR3 runs to 12 residues. CDR1 is MDHEN and CDR2 is SYDVKM in the germline V gene. The CDR3 DNA sequence: TGTGCCAGCAGTTGGGGGAACACTGAAGCTTTCTTT. Protein product: CASSWGNTEAFF.

This rearrangement joins TRBV28 to TRBJ2-1; a weak D match, TRBD2 (5 bases). This CDR3 has 15 amino acids. V was trimmed by 2 bases and J by 5 bases, leaving 13 bases between them. Germline-derived CDR1 and CDR2 are MDHEN and SYDVKM. CDR3 sequence reads: CASSLGVRDDNEQFF. The CDR3 region has the DNA TGTGCCAGCAGTTTAGGGGTACGGGATGACAATGAGCAGTTCTTC.

This chain links TRBV25-1 with TRBJ2-2; TRBD2 agrees at 8 bases. The V gene's germline CDR1 is MGHDK and CDR2 SYGVNS. The CDR3 loop spans 15 amino acids. The J segment lost 4 bases and the V segment lost 4 bases, leaving 5 bases of the junction unmatched. The CDR3 sequence: CASSGGLGSTGELFF. The CDR3, as DNA: TGTGCCAGCAGTGGGGGACTAGGATCCACCGGGGAGCTGTTTTTT.

The rearrangement uses TRBV5-5 and TRBJ2-2; 7 nucleotides agree with TRBD2. The length of the CDR3 is 16 residues. Germline V gives CDR1 SGHKS, CDR2 YYEKEE (reference sequence). Trimming took 2 bases from V and 4 from J; bases not matched to a gene: 8. CDR3 in DNA: TGTGCCAGCAGCTTTAGGGCGGGAGTTGCCACCGGGGAGCTGTTTTTT. Residues: CASSFRAGVATGELFF.

V is TRBV11-2 and J is TRBJ2-7, with D unclear. The CDR3 spans 14 residues. Trimming removed 1 base from V and 2 bases from J, with 9 bases in between. Germline V gene data show CDR1 as SGHAT and CDR2 as FQNNGV. CDR3 nucleotides: TGTGCCAGCAGCTTAGGCCCCGTCACCTACGAGCAGTACTTC. It yields the protein CASSLGPVTYEQYF.

This clone has just one count. V and J are TRBV18 and TRBJ2-5; 11 nucleotides match TRBD2. V shed 1 base and J 5 bases; nucleotides not matched to a gene: 6. Germline V lookup: CDR1 KGHSH, CDR2 LQKENI. CDR3 length: 16 amino acids. CDR3 region: CASSPLSGGAPETQYF. In nucleotides, the CDR3 is TGTGCCAGCTCACCACTTAGCGGGGGGGCCCCGGAGACCCAGTACTTC. The whole variable domain, remainder taken from reference TRBV18 and TRBJ2-5, is NAGVMQNPRHLVRRRGQEARLRCSPMKGHSHVYWYRQLPEEGLKFMVYLQKENIIDESGMPKERFSAEFPKEGPSILRIQQVVRGDSAAYFCASSPLSGGAPETQYFGPGTRLLVL.

The V call is TRBV5-1, the J call TRBJ2-5; D may be TRBD1 or TRBD2 (7 bases each). The germline V and J ends were trimmed by 4 bases and 5 bases, with 15 bases remaining between them. In germline, CDR1 is SGHRS, CDR2 YFSETQ. The CDR3 has 14 amino acids. CDR3 amino acids: CASSPRQGGETQYF. In DNA form, the CDR3 reads TGCGCCAGCAGCCCTCGACAGGGAGGGGAGACCCAGTACTTC.

J is TRBJ2-7 and V is TRBV5-5; D is perhaps TRBD1 (5 bases). V gave up 1 base and J gave up 5 bases, with 13 bases separating them. CDR1 SGHKS and CDR2 YYEKEE come from the germline V gene (reference sequence). There are 14 residues in the CDR3. As DNA, the CDR3 is TGTGCCAGCAGCTTGTTTGCAGGGATGCACGAGCAGTACTTC. Translation gives CASSLFAGMHEQYF.

CDR3 nucleotide sequence: TGTGCCAGCAGTACCCCCATACCACTTACAGATACGCAGTATTTT. Protein sequence: CASSTPIPLTDTQYF. This sequence joins TRBV6-2 or TRBV6-3 and TRBJ2-3; D is uncertain. Germline-derived CDR1 and CDR2 are MNHEY and SVGEGT. The CDR3 contains 15 residues. V lost 5 bases, J lost 3 bases, and 15 bases lay in between.

The rearrangement joins TRBV5-1 to TRBJ2-7; TRBD2 might be the D (6 bases). The germline CDR1 and CDR2 sequences are SGHRS and YFSETQ. The CDR3 spans 15 residues. V was pared by 1 base and J by 6 bases, with 17 bases between. The CDR3 protein is CASSLYQGGLFEQYF. In DNA form, the CDR3 reads TGCGCCAGCAGCTTGTACCAGGGAGGATTATTCGAGCAGTACTTC.

Concerning this clone: Likely a read error: the CDR3 ends without its conserved phenylalanine or tryptophan. The rearrangement joins TRBV2 to TRBJ1-1, with 8 bases lining up with TRBD1. Germline V gene data show CDR1 as SNHLY and CDR2 as FYNNEI. The trim removed 4 bases at V and 8 bases at J, leaving 3 bases unmatched. This CDR3 is 12 amino acids long. DNA of the CDR3: TGTGCCAGCAGTGGGACAGGGCGAGAAGCTTTCTAT. It yields the protein CASSGTGREAFY.

The V gene is TRBV5-5, the J gene TRBJ2-3; 9 bases match TRBD1. CDR1 is SGHKS and CDR2 is YYEKEE in the germline V gene (reference sequence). CDR3 length: 17 residues. The junction had 10 bases not matched to a gene; V was cut back by 4 bases and J by 1 base. CDR3 sequence: CASSGPGTGFGTDTQYF. CDR3 nucleotide sequence: TGTGCCAGCAGCGGGCCCGGGACAGGGTTTGGCACAGATACGCAGTATTTT.

The J gene is TRBJ2-7, the V gene TRBV7-2; D might be TRBD1 or TRBD2, each matching 5 bases. Per the germline V gene, CDR1 is SGHTA and CDR2 is FQGNSA. V lost 7 bases, J lost 6 bases, and 16 bases lay in between. The CDR3 covers 13 residues. As DNA, the CDR3 is TGTGCCAGCACCCCCGGGGTGGGGCTCGAGCAGTACTTC. This codes for CASTPGVGLEQYF. Drawing the rest from reference TRBV7-2 and TRBJ2-7, the complete variable domain is GAGVSQSPSNKVTEKGKDVELRCDPISGHTALYWYRQSLGQGLEFLIYFQGNSAPDKSGLPSDRFSAERTGGSVSTLTIQRTQQEDSAVYLCASTPGVGLEQYFGPGTRLTVT.

This clone was observed a handful of times. V usage is TRBV21-1 and J usage is TRBJ1-6. TRBV21-1 is reported as a pseudogene. This CDR3 is 16 amino acids long. CDR3 sequence: CASSKAGWGSYSPLHF. In DNA form, the CDR3 reads TGTGCCAGCAGCAAAGCGGGATGGGGTTCCTACTCACCCCTCCACTTT.

The chain links TRBV7-8 to TRBJ1-6; tentative D call: TRBD1 (6 bases). V was shortened by 2 bases and J by 6 bases, with 14 bases between the two germline ends. Germline V lookup: CDR1 SGHVS, CDR2 FQNEAQ. This CDR3 spans 16 amino acids. The CDR3: CASSLNTGMGNSPLHF. CDR3 coding DNA: TGTGCCAGCAGCTTAAACACAGGGATGGGTAATTCACCCCTCCACTTT. The variable domain in full, completed from reference TRBV7-8 and TRBJ1-6, reads GAGVSQSPRYKVAKRGQDVALRCDPISGHVSLFWYQQALGQGPEFLTYFQNEAQLDKSGLPSDRFFAERPEGSVSTLKIQRTQQEDSAVYLCASSLNTGMGNSPLHFGNGTRLTVT.

This clone is a singleton in its sample. The chain combines TRBV18 with TRBJ1-1, with D perhaps matching TRBD1 (5 bases). The germline CDR1 and CDR2 sequences are KGHSH and LQKENI. Trimming took 2 bases from V and 8 from J, leaving 9 bases between them. This CDR3 contains 12 residues. Here the CDR3 DNA reads TGTGCCAGCTCACCAGGGGCAACAGAAGCTTTCTTT. As protein: CASSPGATEAFF. Together with reference TRBV18 and TRBJ1-1, the CDR3 gives the full variable domain: NAGVMQNPRHLVRRRGQEARLRCSPMKGHSHVYWYRQLPEEGLKFMVYLQKENIIDESGMPKERFSAEFPKEGPSILRIQQVVRGDSAAYFCASSPGATEAFFGQGTRLTVV.

CDR3 region: CASSQDWVPGLIGNTIYF. The CDR3 DNA follows: TGTGCCAGCAGCCAAGATTGGGTCCCGGGGCTCATTGGGAACACCATATATTTT. The chain combines TRBV4-2 with TRBJ1-3; TRBD1 might be the D (5 bases). V was cut by 0 bases and J by 7 bases, with 22 bases left in between. Germline CDR1 reads LGHNA; CDR2 reads YNFKEQ. The CDR3 totals 18 residues.

V usage is TRBV30 and J usage is TRBJ1-2; no clear D gene. CDR3 length equals 11 residues. Germline lookup yields CDR1 GTSNPN and CDR2 SVGIG (reference sequence). Trimming took off 2 bases at V and 5 bases at J, with 6 bases between the two ends. The CDR3 here is CAWSREYGYTF. The CDR3 DNA sequence: TGTGCCTGGAGTCGTGAATATGGCTACACCTTC.